One and the same sample provided the 30 T cell receptor beta chains below, sequenced in a study of OX40 agonist ivuxolimab in advanced cancers. Data came from immunoSEQ multiplex PCR; TCRdb stores just in-frame clones and leaves some out. This table holds about 36,000 clones, 78% found once. Sequences were derived from CD4+ or CD8+ T cells sorted from blood, sampled in a trial of the OX40 agonist ivuxolimab. The receptor source for this set is an adult with an advanced solid tumor such as melanoma, head and neck, liver or kidney cancer.

This chain joins TRBV7-3 and TRBJ2-1; 10 bases match TRBD1. The CDR3 runs to 18 residues. Germline CDR1 and CDR2: SGHTA and FQGTGA. Trimming took 2 bases from V and 7 from J; bases not matched to a gene: 14. The CDR3 spells CASSLDHRWDRGGNEQFF. CDR3 bases: TGTGCCAGCAGCTTAGACCATCGTTGGGACAGGGGAGGGAATGAGCAGTTCTTC.

There are a few counts of this clone. V gene TRBV18 combines with J gene TRBJ1-4; D is possibly TRBD1 (5 bases). Germline V lookup: CDR1 KGHSH, CDR2 LQKENI. Trimming stripped 4 bases from V and 8 bases from J, with 17 bases between. The CDR3 has 15 residues. CDR3 DNA: TGTGCCAGCTCACGAACGGGGGACCCAGGCGAAAAACTGTTTTTT. Its protein is CASSRTGDPGEKLFF.

V is TRBV2 and J is TRBJ2-1, with D maybe TRBD1 (6 bases). Germline loops: CDR1 SNHLY, CDR2 FYNNEI. Between the trimmed V and J ends, which lost 7 bases and 9 bases, there was a span of 13 bases. CDR3 length equals 12 residues. The CDR3, as DNA: TGTGCCAGCAAGGGGGAGTCTGGTGAGCAGTTCTTC. This sequence encodes CASKGESGEQFF.

V gene TRBV5-8 combines with J gene TRBJ2-5; D is possibly TRBD1 or TRBD2 (6 bases each). The V and J ends lost 6 bases and 2 bases respectively, with 11 bases between them. The germline V gene has CDR1 SGHTS and CDR2 YDEGEE. The CDR3 sequence is 13 residues long. The CDR3 bases are TGTGCCAGCAATAAGGGGGGTCAAGAGACCCAGTACTTC. This codes for CASNKGGQETQYF.

J is TRBJ2-6 and V is TRBV28, with unresolved D. The CDR3 loop spans 12 amino acids. Germline V gene sequence: CDR1 MDHEN, CDR2 SYDVKM. CDR3 region: CASFSGANVLTF. CDR3 in DNA: TGTGCTTCCTTCTCTGGGGCCAACGTCCTGACTTTC.

The chain recombines TRBV30 with TRBJ2-5; 10 nucleotides line up with TRBD2. The J call may be wrong; the DNA end is better matched by TRBJ2-7. Germline assignment: CDR1 GTSNPN and CDR2 SVGIG (reference sequence). This CDR3 has 16 amino acids. The CDR3 nucleotides are TGTGCCTGGAGTTTTTATAGCGGGGGGAGCTCCTACGAGCAGTACTTC. Translating gives CAWSFYSGGSSYEQYF.

This clone was found a few times. The chain recombines TRBV18 with TRBJ1-1, with D possibly TRBD1 on 5 matching bases. The V end lost 4 bases, the J end lost 1 base, and 19 bases lay between the germline ends. CDR1 KGHSH and CDR2 LQKENI come from the germline V gene. The CDR3 contains 17 residues. The CDR3 reads CASSLHGGLGRNTEAFF. DNA for the CDR3: TGTGCCAGCTCACTACACGGGGGGTTGGGTAGGAACACTGAAGCTTTCTTT. The full variable domain, rest sourced from reference TRBV18 and TRBJ1-1, is NAGVMQNPRHLVRRRGQEARLRCSPMKGHSHVYWYRQLPEEGLKFMVYLQKENIIDESGMPKERFSAEFPKEGPSILRIQQVVRGDSAAYFCASSLHGGLGRNTEAFFGQGTRLTVV.

A few counts support this clone. This sequence joins TRBV6-6 and TRBJ2-1; D call uncertain. There are 13 residues in the CDR3. V was trimmed by 5 bases and J by 10 bases, leaving 15 bases between them. CDR1 is MNHNY and CDR2 is SVGAGI in the germline V gene (reference sequence). DNA for the CDR3: TGTGCCAGCAGTAGGACCTCGAAGGACGAGCAGTTCTTC. It specifies CASSRTSKDEQFF.

This clone was picked up a small number of times. The rearrangement links TRBV11-2 to TRBJ2-1, with D maybe TRBD2 (6 bases). V dropped 2 bases and J dropped 8 bases, with 10 bases sitting between them. Germline lookup yields CDR1 SGHAT and CDR2 FQNNGV. This CDR3 spans 13 amino acids. The chain's CDR3 is CASSLSSVDEQFF. The CDR3 DNA reads TGTGCCAGCAGCTTATCTAGCGTGGATGAGCAGTTCTTC.

The chain joins TRBV19 to TRBJ2-2; TRBD2 matches 7 bases. V shed 7 bases, J shed 1 base, and the junction held 6 bases outside the gene matches. In germline, CDR1 is LNHDA, CDR2 SQIVND (reference sequence). CDR3 length: 15 residues. The chain's CDR3 is CASTRGEGNTGELFF. CDR3 DNA sequence: TGTGCCAGTACGAGAGGGGAGGGGAACACCGGGGAGCTGTTTTTT.

This chain links TRBV18 with TRBJ2-5; D call uncertain. Germline CDR1 KGHSH, CDR2 LQKENI. Between the trimmed V and J ends, which lost 4 bases and 0 bases, there was a span of 3 bases. The CDR3 loop spans 12 amino acids. This CDR3 is CASSLNQETQYF. The CDR3 DNA follows: TGTGCCAGCTCACTTAACCAAGAGACCCAGTACTTC.

A few counts support this clone. The chain couples TRBV4-2 to TRBJ1-4; D uncertain. The germline V and J ends were trimmed by 0 bases and 5 bases, with 7 bases remaining between them. This CDR3 has 14 residues. Per germline, CDR1 LGHNA and CDR2 YNFKEQ. The DNA for the CDR3 is TGTGCCAGCAGCCAAGACGACGGCAATGAAAAACTGTTTTTT. This translates into CASSQDDGNEKLFF.

The V call is TRBV6-4, the J call TRBJ2-6; D may match TRBD1 or TRBD2 (5 bases each). Trimming pared 5 bases from V and 0 bases from J, leaving 11 bases between. Germline-derived CDR1 and CDR2 are MRHNA and SNTAGT. This CDR3 has 16 amino acids. The CDR3 DNA reads TGTGCCAGCAGTCCCCGGGGCAGCTCTGGGGCCAACGTCCTGACTTTC. Translated, it gives CASSPRGSSGANVLTF.

The rearrangement uses TRBV7-9 and TRBJ2-5; unclear D gene. This CDR3 contains 12 residues. The germline gives CDR1 SEHNR, CDR2 FQNEAQ (reference sequence). V dropped 5 bases and J dropped 5 bases, with 9 bases sitting between them. The CDR3 region has the DNA TGTGCCAGCAGCCCATCTTCTGAGACCCAGTACTTC. This sequence encodes CASSPSSETQYF.

The CDR3 sequence is CASSGRFENTEAFF. The DNA for the CDR3 is TGTGCCAGCTCGGGCCGATTCGAGAACACTGAAGCTTTCTTT. The rearrangement uses TRBV18 and TRBJ1-1; D uncertain. V was trimmed by 6 bases and J by 1 base, leaving 12 bases between them. The CDR3 loop spans 14 amino acids. CDR1 and CDR2 from the germline V gene are KGHSH and LQKENI.

Sample share makes this clone medium-sized. The chain joins TRBV28 to TRBJ1-5; D might be TRBD1 (6 bases). V dropped 5 bases and J dropped 7 bases, with 15 bases sitting between them. CDR3 length: 14 residues. In germline, CDR1 is MDHEN, CDR2 SYDVKM. DNA for the CDR3: TGTGCCAGCAGTCCAACCCCCAGGGGACAGCCCCAGCATTTT. This gives the protein CASSPTPRGQPQHF.

The V gene is TRBV9, the J gene TRBJ2-5; 12 bases are shared with TRBD2. The CDR3 is 16 amino acids. The V gene end was trimmed by 4 bases and the J gene end by 5 bases; junction bases not matched to a gene: 9. Germline CDR1 reads SGDLS; CDR2 reads YYNGEE. The CDR3 here is CASSPGLAGGQETQYF. The CDR3 region has the DNA TGTGCCAGCAGCCCGGGGCTAGCGGGGGGGCAGGAGACCCAGTACTTC.

The V and J genes are TRBV5-4 and TRBJ1-1, with 7 nucleotides matching TRBD1. Germline V gene lookup returns CDR1 SGHNT and CDR2 YYREEE (reference sequence). V gave up 4 bases and J gave up 1 base; unmatched junction bases: 13. This CDR3 is built from 17 residues. The CDR3 protein is CASSQRRTGGSNTEAFF. DNA of the CDR3: TGTGCCAGCAGCCAACGGCGGACAGGAGGATCGAACACTGAAGCTTTCTTT.

The CDR3 sequence is CASSLLAGGYTF. In DNA, the CDR3 is TGTGCCAGCAGTTTGCTCGCTGGTGGCTACACCTTC. The chain employs TRBV28 and TRBJ1-2; D is unclear. Germline CDR1 reads MDHEN; CDR2 reads SYDVKM. The CDR3 consists of 12 residues. V was cut by 3 bases and J by 7 bases, with 9 bases left in between.

This chain joins TRBV14 and TRBJ1-3; tentatively, D is TRBD1 (6 bases). Germline V CDR1 and CDR2: SGHDN, FVKESK. The length of the CDR3 is 14 residues. V gave up 2 bases and J gave up 2 bases, with 7 bases separating them. The CDR3 nucleotides read TGTGCCAGCAGCCAACCAGGGGCTGGAAACACCATATATTTT. This translates into CASSQPGAGNTIYF. Looking up the rest from reference TRBV14 and TRBJ1-3 gives the full variable domain: EAGVTQFPSHSVIEKGQTVTLRCDPISGHDNLYWYRRVMGKEIKFLLHFVKESKQDESGMPNNRFLAERTGGTYSTLKVQPAELEDSGVYFCASSQPGAGNTIYFGEGSWLTVV.

The chain couples TRBV12-5 to TRBJ2-3; D unclear. The CDR3 totals 15 residues. Germline V CDR1 and CDR2: LGHNT, FRNRAP. V gave up 3 bases and J gave up 0 bases, with 10 bases separating them. CDR3 amino acids: CASGFWVSSTDTQYF. CDR3 nucleotides: TGTGCTAGTGGTTTTTGGGTTTCTAGCACAGATACGCAGTATTTT.

The chain is built from TRBV9 and TRBJ2-2; 7 nucleotides agree with TRBD2. The CDR3 totals 16 residues. CDR1 SGDLS and CDR2 YYNGEE come from the germline V gene. Trimming took 3 bases from V and 6 from J; bases not matched to a gene: 11. The CDR3 DNA reads TGTGCCAGCAGCGGAGGGACTAAGGGTATCCCCGGGGAGCTGTTTTTT. It yields the protein CASSGGTKGIPGELFF.

The chain combines TRBV5-8 with TRBJ2-7; D unclear. The CDR3 is 12 amino acids. V was cut by 5 bases and J by 7 bases, with 13 bases left in between. Germline lookup yields CDR1 SGHTS and CDR2 YDEGEE. CDR3 nucleotide sequence: TGTGCCAGCAGTCACTTAGCCTGGGAGCAGTACTTC. It encodes CASSHLAWEQYF.

V is TRBV28 and J is TRBJ1-5; D might be TRBD1 (5 bases). Trimming took 3 bases from V and 5 from J, leaving 11 bases between them. Germline CDR1 is MDHEN and CDR2 is SYDVKM. The length of the CDR3 is 14 residues. The CDR3 protein is CASSLAQGDQPQHF. For the CDR3, the DNA is TGTGCCAGCAGTTTGGCGCAGGGAGATCAGCCCCAGCATTTT. The entire variable domain, with the rest obtained from reference TRBV28 and TRBJ1-5, is as follows: DVKVTQSSRYLVKRTGEKVFLECVQDMDHENMFWYRQDPGLGLRLIYFSYDVKMKEKGDIPEGYSVSREKKERFSLILESASTNQTSMYLCASSLAQGDQPQHFGDGTRLSIL.

The V gene is TRBV9, the J gene TRBJ2-1, with D possibly TRBD2 on 5 matching bases. The CDR3 consists of 14 residues. The germline CDR1 and CDR2 sequences are SGDLS and YYNGEE. V was clipped by 3 bases and J by 7 bases, with 14 bases between them. CDR3 amino acids: CASSEPSPGNEQFF. The DNA for the CDR3 is TGTGCCAGCAGCGAGCCATCACCGGGGAATGAGCAGTTCTTC.

For this clone: This same CDR3 is encoded by further DNA sequences in the sample. This chain joins TRBV18 and TRBJ1-2; D unresolved. Germline V gene sequence: CDR1 KGHSH, CDR2 LQKENI. The CDR3 loop spans 15 amino acids. The V gene lost 2 bases and the J gene lost 5 bases, with 15 bases spanning the gap. In nucleotides, the CDR3 is TGTGCCAGCTCACCAGAAGGGTATCCAATTTATGGCTACACCTTC. Translation gives CASSPEGYPIYGYTF.

The DNA of the CDR3 is TGTGCCAGCAGCCGACAGGAGAGGGCTTTCTTT. Translation gives CASSRQERAFF. The rearrangement links TRBV28 to TRBJ1-1; D possibly corresponds to TRBD1 (6 bases). The V gene lost 6 bases and the J gene lost 11 bases, with 13 bases spanning the gap. There are 11 residues in the CDR3. Germline V gene sequence: CDR1 MDHEN, CDR2 SYDVKM.

The chain recombines TRBV14 with TRBJ1-2; D uncertain. V was pared by 2 bases and J by 7 bases, with 11 bases between. CDR1 and CDR2 from the germline V gene are SGHDN and FVKESK. The CDR3 is 13 amino acids. CDR3 DNA: TGTGCCAGCAGCCAAAGCTTTCTGGGTGGCTACACCTTC. It specifies CASSQSFLGGYTF.

The chain links TRBV10-3 to TRBJ1-2; the D gene is possibly TRBD1 (6 bases). The germline V and J ends were trimmed by 4 bases and 2 bases, with 14 bases remaining between them. The V gene's germline CDR1 is ENHRY and CDR2 SYGVKD. The CDR3 length is 15 residues. This CDR3 is CAISVGTLGNYGYTF. CDR3 DNA sequence: TGTGCCATCAGTGTGGGGACATTAGGGAACTATGGCTACACCTTC.

A few counts support this clone. This chain links TRBV30 with TRBJ1-6; the D gene is possibly TRBD1 (5 bases). CDR3 length: 14 amino acids. Germline V CDR1 and CDR2: GTSNPN, SVGIG (reference sequence). Trimming pared 3 bases from V and 10 bases from J, leaving 16 bases between. DNA for the CDR3: TGTGCCTGGAGGGGACTCTTCGTTGGGTCACCCCTCCACTTT. Residues: CAWRGLFVGSPLHF. Drawing the rest from reference TRBV30 and TRBJ1-6, the complete variable domain is SQTIHQWPATLVQPVGSPLSLECTVEGTSNPNLYWYRQAAGRGLQLLFYSVGIGQISSEVPQNLSASRPQDRQFILSSKKLLLSDSGFYLCAWRGLFVGSPLHFGNGTRLTVT.